The sequence of this TCR beta chain was determined in a study of identifying expanded T cells in peripheral blood. This CDR3 spans 13 amino acids. CDR1 is MDHEN, CDR2 SYDVKM, per germline. V shed 6 bases and J 9 bases; nucleotides not matched to a gene: 6. This clone was counted a single time. The target antigen is unknown. During the collection period, no donor immune events like infections were recorded. The method was immunoSEQ multiplex PCR; TCRdb's version includes in-frame clones alone and lacks a portion of them. The data contain about 78,000 clones, around four fifths of them seen just once; the ten biggest clones take up approximately 18%. Study-level results: Differentially abundant clones: about 1.1 between replicates, 16.4 at about two weeks, over 18 at four. Across healthy donors, higher total template counts meant significantly greater roughly two-week count variance.

This clonotype was sampled from a person aged 18 to 75 in good health. The genes are TRBV28 and TRBJ1-3; 9 bases map to TRBD1. The sample comprised blood. CDR3 sequence: CASRRQGDRTIYF. The CDR3, as DNA: TGTGCCAGCAGGCGACAGGGGGACCGCACCATATATTTT.